This is a list of T cell receptor beta chains from one sample in a study of blood T cell repertoires in COVID-19. The table came from immunoSEQ multiplex PCR; TCRdb's copy has only in-frame clones and leaves some out. Among 150,000 to 200,000 clones listed, more than 75% were seen once. Material for sequencing was peripheral blood. Receptors were obtained from a man in his forties with active or convalescent COVID-19. Both conserved end residues are part of each CDR3. A D gene is named only where the DNA matches it firmly. Rows give clone size only sometimes, using once, few, many, or a class for an expanded clone.

abundance,v_gene,d_gene,j_gene,CDR3nt,CDR3aa
NA,TRBV4-3,TRBD1,TRBJ1-3,TGCGCCAGCAGCCACGGGACAGTTGGAAACACCATATATTTT,CASSHGTVGNTIYF
NA,TRBV6-6,TRBD1,TRBJ1-1,TGTGCCAGCAGTAATACAGGGGGCGGTAGTACTGAAGCTTTCTTT,CASSNTGGGSTEAFF
NA,TRBV6-6,NA,TRBJ1-5,TGTGCCAGCACTCCGGGGGGTTATCAGCCCCAGCATTTT,CASTPGGYQPQHF
NA,TRBV3-1/TRBV3-2,NA,TRBJ2-7,TGTGCCAGCAGCCGTATAGGGGATAGCTCCTACGAGCAGTACTTC,CASSRIGDSSYEQYF
NA,TRBV12-3/TRBV12-4,NA,TRBJ2-5,TGTGCCAGCAGGCAGGGGAAGTATGAGACCCAGTACTTC,CASRQGKYETQYF
few,TRBV5-1,NA,TRBJ1-1,TGCGCCAGCAGCTTGCCTGGGGGCGGCACTGAAGCTTTCTTT,CASSLPGGGTEAFF
NA,TRBV10-3,NA,TRBJ1-1,TGTGCCATCAGTGAGTCACTTATGAACACTGAAGCTTTCTTT,CAISESLMNTEAFF
NA,TRBV3-1/TRBV3-2,NA,TRBJ2-7,TGTGCCAGCAGCCGAGTCTCGAGGGAGCAGTACTTC,CASSRVSREQYF
NA,TRBV7-2,NA,TRBJ1-2,TGTGCCAGCAGCTTAGCGTCGGGGGAGGCGGGCTACACCTTC,CASSLASGEAGYTF
once,TRBV11-3,NA,TRBJ2-1,TGTGCCAGCAGCTTAGAGTTCGGCGGAAGCTCCTACAATGAGCAGTTCTTC,CASSLEFGGSSYNEQFF
NA,TRBV18,NA,TRBJ2-3,TGTGCCAGCTCACCCTTTCCCGGCACAGATACGCAGTATTTT,CASSPFPGTDTQYF
once,TRBV7-9,NA,TRBJ2-3,TGTGCCAGCAGCTTACCCCCTAGTTCTGATACGCAGTATTTT,CASSLPPSSDTQYF
NA,TRBV19,NA,TRBJ1-6,TGTGCCAGTAGTATTGAGGGTTCACCCCTCCACTTT,CASSIEGSPLHF
NA,TRBV24-1,TRBD1,TRBJ1-6,TGTGCCACCAGTGAGAATCGTACCGGGACAGGACCTTCACCCCTCCACTTT,CATSENRTGTGPSPLHF
NA,TRBV3-1/TRBV3-2,TRBD1,TRBJ1-6,TGTGCCAGCAGCCAACTTACCACAGGGGGCGCGGGGCCTTCACCCCTCCACTTT,CASSQLTTGGAGPSPLHF
NA,TRBV28,TRBD2,TRBJ2-5,TGTGCCAGCAACGAAGCCCGGGGGGTAGAGACCCAGTACTTC,CASNEARGVETQYF
NA,TRBV4-3,TRBD2,TRBJ2-1,TGCGCCAGCAGAACTAGCGGGGGAGAGGGTGAGCAGTTCTTC,CASRTSGGEGEQFF
NA,TRBV30,TRBD1,TRBJ2-2,TGTGCCTGGAGTGGACTTAGGACAGGGAAGAACACCGGGGAGCTGTTTTTT,CAWSGLRTGKNTGELFF
once,TRBV15,NA,TRBJ2-5,TGTGCCACCAGCAGGACCCCTTGGCAGGGCTCAGGGACCCAGTACTTC,CATSRTPWQGSGTQYF
NA,TRBV5-6,NA,TRBJ1-4,TGTGCCAGCAGCTTGGGTGCGAACCCCTCAACTAATGAAAAACTGTTTTTT,CASSLGANPSTNEKLFF
NA,TRBV19,NA,TRBJ1-5,TGTGCCAGTACCGAGGGGGGGTTCAGGCAGCCCCAGCATTTT,CASTEGGFRQPQHF
NA,TRBV29-1,NA,TRBJ2-5,TGCAGCGCTCCAGTCGCGGTACGCGGGACCCAGTACTTC,CSAPVAVRGTQYF
NA,TRBV6-5,TRBD1,TRBJ2-7,TGTGCCAGCAGAGACCCCGGGACAGGGTACGAGCAGTACTTC,CASRDPGTGYEQYF
NA,TRBV6-5,TRBD2,TRBJ2-3,TGTGCCAGCGGGAGGGGGACTAGCGGGAGAGATACGCAGTATTTT,CASGRGTSGRDTQYF
NA,TRBV19,TRBD1,TRBJ2-1,TGTGCCAGCGAGCGAGGGACAGGGATGAATGAGCAGTTCTTC,CASERGTGMNEQFF
NA,TRBV12-3/TRBV12-4,NA,TRBJ1-1,TGTGCCAGCAGTAGACAGAGGAACACTGAAGCTTTCTTT,CASSRQRNTEAFF
NA,TRBV29-1,TRBD1,TRBJ2-7,TGCAGCGTGACAGGGGAGAGGGAGCAGTACTTC,CSVTGEREQYF
NA,TRBV6-5,TRBD1,TRBJ2-7,TGTGCCAGCACGCGGGACAGGGGCTACGAGCAGTACTTC,CASTRDRGYEQYF
NA,TRBV5-6,NA,TRBJ2-7,TGTGCCAGCAGCCCCGGAGGAGGGAGAGACTCCTACGAGCAGTACTTC,CASSPGGGRDSYEQYF
once,TRBV6-5,TRBD1,TRBJ1-1,TGTGCCAGCGGCAGGGGGCCTGAAGCTTTCTTT,CASGRGPEAFF
NA,TRBV28,NA,TRBJ2-1,TGTGCCAGCAGTCCCTCCCAGGGCTCCCAATACAATGAGCAGTTCTTC,CASSPSQGSQYNEQFF
NA,TRBV4-2,NA,TRBJ2-7,TGTGCCAGCAGCCAAGATGGAGGGGCGGGATTCTACGAGCAGTACTTC,CASSQDGGAGFYEQYF
once,TRBV2,TRBD1,TRBJ1-2,TGTGCCGACAGGGGGGGAAACTATGGCTACACCTTC,CADRGGNYGYTF
NA,TRBV2,NA,TRBJ2-7,TGTGCCAGTGGGCAACACGAGCAGTACTTC,CASGQHEQYF
NA,TRBV7-6,NA,TRBJ2-3,TGTGCCAGCAGCTTAGTGCCCCCGAGGGCTAGCGAGGGTGGCACAGATACGCAGTATTTT,CASSLVPPRASEGGTDTQYF
many,TRBV4-1,NA,TRBJ1-5,TGCGCCAGCAGCCAAGGACAGGACAATCAGCCCCAGCATTTT,CASSQGQDNQPQHF
NA,TRBV3-1/TRBV3-2,NA,TRBJ1-2,TGTGCCAGCAGCCCGATCCTCTTAGGGACATTAGGCTACACCTTC,CASSPILLGTLGYTF
NA,TRBV7-9,TRBD2,TRBJ2-1,TGTGCCAGCAGCTTTCTAGCGGGGGGGCCGATTGGTGAGCAGTTCTTC,CASSFLAGGPIGEQFF
NA,TRBV6-5,TRBD1,TRBJ1-1,TGTGCCAGCAGCGGCCAGGGGGCTCTAGCTGAAGCTTTCTTT,CASSGQGALAEAFF
few,TRBV5-5,TRBD1,TRBJ2-6,TGTGCCAGCAGTCTGAAGGGGGCGCAGCTCTCCGGGGCCAACGTCCTGACTTTC,CASSLKGAQLSGANVLTF
NA,TRBV5-1,TRBD1,TRBJ2-1,TGCGCCAGCTTCCGGGACAGAGACAATGAGCAGTTCTTC,CASFRDRDNEQFF